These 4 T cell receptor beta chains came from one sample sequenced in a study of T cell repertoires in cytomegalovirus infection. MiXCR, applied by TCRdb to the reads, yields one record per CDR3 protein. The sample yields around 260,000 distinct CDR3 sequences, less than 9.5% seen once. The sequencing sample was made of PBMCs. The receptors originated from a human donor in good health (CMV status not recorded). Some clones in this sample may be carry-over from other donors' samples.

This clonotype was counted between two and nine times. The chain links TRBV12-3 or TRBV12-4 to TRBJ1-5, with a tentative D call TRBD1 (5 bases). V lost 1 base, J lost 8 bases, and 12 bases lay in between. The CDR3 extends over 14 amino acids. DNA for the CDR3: TGTGCCAGCAGTTTAGGGGGGGGTGCGGAGCCCCAGCATTTT. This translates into CASSLGGGAEPQHF.

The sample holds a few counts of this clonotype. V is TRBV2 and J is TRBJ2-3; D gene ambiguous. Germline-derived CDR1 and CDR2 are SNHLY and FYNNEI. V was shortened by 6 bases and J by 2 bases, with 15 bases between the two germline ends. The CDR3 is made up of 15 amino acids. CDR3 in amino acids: CASSYLVGPTDTQYF. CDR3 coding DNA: TGTGCCAGCAGCTACCTTGTTGGGCCCACAGATACGCAGTATTTT.

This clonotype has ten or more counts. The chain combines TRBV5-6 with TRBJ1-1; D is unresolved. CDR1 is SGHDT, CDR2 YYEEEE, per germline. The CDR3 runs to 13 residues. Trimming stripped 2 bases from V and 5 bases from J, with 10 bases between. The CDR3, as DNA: TGTGCCAGCAGCTTATCAGCGGGGACTGAAGCTTTCTTT. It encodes CASSLSAGTEAFF.

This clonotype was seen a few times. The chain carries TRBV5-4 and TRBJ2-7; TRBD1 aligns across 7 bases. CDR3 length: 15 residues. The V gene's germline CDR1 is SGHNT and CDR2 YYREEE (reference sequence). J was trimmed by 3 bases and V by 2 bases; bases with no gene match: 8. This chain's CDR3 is CASSLQGTAVYEQYF. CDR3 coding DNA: TGTGCCAGCAGCTTACAAGGGACAGCGGTCTACGAGCAGTACTTC.